One and the same sample provided the 29 T cell receptor beta chains below, sequenced in a study of Ad26.COV2.S vaccination and SARS-CoV-2 variants. The treatment denotes: 15 to 20 received Ad26.COV2.S at low or high dose, single or two shots; several received placebo; per-sample allocation not given. Repertoires come from day 63 after the first vaccine or placebo injection. The table came from immunoSEQ multiplex PCR; TCRdb's copy has only in-frame clones and leaves some out. The table shows about 500,000 clones, with about nine tenths occurring only once. The sequenced sample was peripheral blood, obtained in a trial of Ad26.COV2.S vaccine versus placebo. These TCRs come from a person between 18 and 65 years old who received the Ad26.COV2.S COVID-19 vaccine or a placebo.

The V gene is TRBV29-1, the J gene TRBJ2-7, with TRBD2 matching over 8 bases. Germline lookup yields CDR1 SQVTM and CDR2 ANQGSEA. Unmatched junction bases numbered 10, after V lost 6 bases and J lost 3 bases. The CDR3 sequence is 14 residues long. Here the CDR3 reads CSVAAGEEGYEQYF. DNA of the CDR3: TGCAGCGTCGCAGCGGGAGAGGAGGGCTACGAGCAGTACTTC.

The chain carries TRBV5-6 and TRBJ1-5; D ambiguous. V was shortened by 0 bases and J by 0 bases, with 7 bases between the two germline ends. The CDR3 runs to 15 residues. CDR1 is SGHDT, CDR2 YYEEEE, per germline. The CDR3 DNA reads TGTGCCAGCAGCTTGGGGACCGGTAGCAATCAGCCCCAGCATTTT. Translation: CASSLGTGSNQPQHF.

This rearrangement joins TRBV6-1 to TRBJ2-3, with no clear D. CDR1 is MNHNS and CDR2 is SASEGT in the germline V gene. The CDR3 runs to 15 residues. Trimming took off 5 bases at V and 2 bases at J, with 14 bases between the two ends. CDR3 coding DNA: TGTGCCAGCAGTTCCACGAAGATTAACACAGATACGCAGTATTTT. The encoded protein is CASSSTKINTDTQYF.

V usage is TRBV2 and J usage is TRBJ2-4; 12 bases align to TRBD2. The ends lost 6 bases at V and 9 bases at J; junction bases unmatched: 9. In germline, CDR1 is SNHLY, CDR2 FYNNEI. The CDR3 loop spans 15 amino acids. In DNA form, the CDR3 reads TGTGCCAGCAGGGAAACTAGCGGGGGGTGGGTCATTCAGTACTTC. Translation: CASRETSGGWVIQYF.

This clone was seen a few times. The chain combines TRBV28 with TRBJ1-2, with 10 bases that match TRBD1. Trimming at V came to 4 bases and at J to 6 bases, leaving 8 bases not matched to a gene. Germline CDR1 reads MDHEN; CDR2 reads SYDVKM. There are 15 residues in the CDR3. The CDR3 nucleotides are TGTGCCAGCAGTTCCCCCTTTGGGACAGGGGATGGCTACACCTTC. Amino acids: CASSSPFGTGDGYTF.

V is TRBV5-6 and J is TRBJ1-2; TRBD1 might be the D (6 bases). The CDR3 is made up of 16 amino acids. The germline V gene encodes CDR1 SGHDT and CDR2 YYEEEE. The ends were cut back, 2 bases at V and 8 bases at J, with 22 bases in the middle. The CDR3 loop is CASSFWPGASGGGYTF. CDR3 DNA sequence: TGTGCCAGCAGCTTTTGGCCAGGGGCCTCTGGAGGAGGCTACACCTTC.

As concerns this clone: The junction differs from germline at one of its ends, possibly a read error. The chain combines TRBV7-7 with TRBJ2-5, with 12 positions matching TRBD2. Germline CDR1 and CDR2: SSHAT and FNYEAQ (reference sequence). This CDR3 comprises 15 residues. The CDR3 region has the DNA TGTGCTAGCAGCTCCCTAGCGGGGGGGCAGGAGACCCAGTACTTC. Amino acids: CASSSLAGGQETQYF.

CDR3 nucleotide sequence: TGCAGTGCTAGTCGCATTTCACCCCTCCACTTT. This codes for CSASRISPLHF. The V gene is TRBV20-1, the J gene TRBJ1-6; no definite D call. CDR3 length equals 11 residues. The V gene lost 3 bases and the J gene lost 9 bases, with 6 bases spanning the gap. Germline CDR1 DFQATT, CDR2 SNEGSKA (reference sequence).

V usage is TRBV3-1 (or the pseudogene TRBV3-2) and J usage is TRBJ1-3; 7 nucleotides agree with TRBD1. With V trimmed by 4 bases and J by 1 base, 10 bases remained unmatched. In germline, CDR1 is LGHDT, CDR2 YNNKEL (reference sequence). CDR3 size: 17 residues. The CDR3 region has the DNA TGTGCCAGCAGCCCACCGGGACAGTCTAGGTCTGGAAACACCATATATTTT. Translation gives CASSPPGQSRSGNTIYF.

The chain has TRBV25-1 and TRBJ2-5; D remains unclear. V lost 5 bases and J 5 bases, leaving 9 bases between the germline ends. The CDR3 spans 12 residues. Germline CDR1 MGHDK, CDR2 SYGVNS. CDR3 in amino acids: CASSILGETQYF. The CDR3 DNA is TGTGCCAGCAGTATACTCGGGGAGACCCAGTACTTC.

The chain joins TRBV11-2 to TRBJ2-7, with D tentatively TRBD2 (5 bases). The CDR3 totals 14 residues. The V end lost 5 bases, the J end lost 4 bases, and 15 bases lay between the germline ends. Germline assignment: CDR1 SGHAT and CDR2 FQNNGV. The CDR3 bases are TGTGCCAGCAGCCTTGGAGGCAGTCCGTACGAGCAGTACTTC. Translated, it gives CASSLGGSPYEQYF.

This clone appeared once. This rearrangement joins TRBV23-1 to TRBJ1-3; no clear D. TRBV23-1 is identified as an open reading frame with a role that is uncertain. V was shortened by 0 bases and J by 0 bases, with 15 bases between the two germline ends. The CDR3 consists of 18 residues. CDR3 bases: TGCGCCAGCAGTCAATCGCGACCCAAGAAGGACTCTGGAAACACCATATATTTT. This sequence encodes CASSQSRPKKDSGNTIYF.

This clone was seen many times. The rearrangement links TRBV19 to TRBJ1-5; no definite D call. Deletions cut 4 bases from V and 2 bases from J, with 6 bases between. Germline CDR1 and CDR2: LNHDA and SQIVND (reference sequence). CDR3 length equals 13 residues. The CDR3 DNA sequence: TGTGCCAGTAGTAAGGCGGGCAATCAGCCCCAGCATTTT. Translated: CASSKAGNQPQHF.

In its sample, this clone was seen once. The chain combines TRBV29-1 with TRBJ2-1, with D possibly matching TRBD2 (5 bases). Germline lookup yields CDR1 SQVTM and CDR2 ANQGSEA. V lost 5 bases and J 8 bases, leaving 10 bases between the germline ends. The CDR3 runs 11 residues. CDR3 in DNA: TGCAGCGTTCTGAGGGTGGATGAGCAGTTCTTC. This codes for CSVLRVDEQFF.

This clone occurred once. The chain is built from TRBV6-2 or TRBV6-3 and TRBJ2-7, with 8 bases lining up with TRBD1. Trimming at V came to 2 bases and at J to 7 bases, leaving 7 bases not matched to a gene. Germline CDR1 is MNHEY and CDR2 is SVGEGT. The CDR3 length is 14 residues. CDR3 bases: TGTGCCAGCAGTTACGCCGGACAGGGTCTTGAGCAGTACTTC. Translating it yields CASSYAGQGLEQYF.

As for this clone: At the DNA level, this CDR3 is encoded by other sequences in the same sample as well. DNA of the CDR3: TGTGCCAGCAGCTTAGTCTCAGGATCCAATCAGCCCCAGCATTTT. Its protein product is CASSLVSGSNQPQHF. V gene TRBV7-2 combines with J gene TRBJ1-5; no firm D call. The CDR3 has 15 residues. The V end was cut by 1 base, the J end by 3 bases, with 10 bases between. The germline V gene encodes CDR1 SGHTA and CDR2 FQGNSA.

The chain links TRBV7-8 to TRBJ2-1; D call uncertain. This CDR3 contains 13 residues. Trimming cost V 6 bases and J 0 bases, with 6 bases left between them. The V gene's germline CDR1 is SGHVS and CDR2 FQNEAQ. The DNA for the CDR3 is TGTGCCAGCAGAAGTATCTCCTACAATGAGCAGTTCTTC. This gives the protein CASRSISYNEQFF.

The chain has TRBV3-1 (or the pseudogene TRBV3-2) and TRBJ1-4, with D maybe TRBD1 (5 bases). CDR1 is LGHDT and CDR2 is YNNKEL in the germline V gene (reference sequence). V was pared by 0 bases and J by 2 bases, with 10 bases between. The CDR3 has 16 amino acids. CDR3 nucleotide sequence: TGTGCCAGCAGCCAAGAACGGGGGGGTACTAATGAAAAACTGTTTTTT. Its translation is CASSQERGGTNEKLFF.

J is TRBJ2-7 and V is TRBV6-1; a possible D gene is TRBD1 (5 bases). V gave up 3 bases and J gave up 1 base, with 13 bases separating them. Germline V gene data show CDR1 as MNHNS and CDR2 as SASEGT. This CDR3 has 15 amino acids. CDR3 sequence reads: CASSDHLGLSYEQYF. The CDR3 nucleotides read TGTGCCAGCAGTGACCATTTGGGGCTATCCTACGAGCAGTACTTC.

CDR3 protein: CASKHWSSYNEQFF. In nucleotides, the CDR3 is TGCGCCAGCAAACACTGGAGCTCCTACAATGAGCAGTTCTTC. The V gene is TRBV5-1, the J gene TRBJ2-1; no firm D call. The CDR3 has 14 amino acids. The ends were cut back, 6 bases at V and 0 bases at J, with 10 bases in the middle. Germline V CDR1 and CDR2: SGHRS, YFSETQ. Looking up the rest from reference TRBV5-1 and TRBJ2-1 gives the full variable domain: KAGVTQTPRYLIKTRGQQVTLSCSPISGHRSVSWYQQTPGQGLQFLFEYFSETQRNKGNFPGRFSGRQFSNSRSEMNVSTLELGDSALYLCASKHWSSYNEQFFGPGTRLTVL.

This clone was counted between two and nine times. V is TRBV15 and J is TRBJ2-7; D possibly matches TRBD1 or TRBD2 (5 bases each). The germline CDR1 and CDR2 sequences are LNHNV and YYDKDF (reference sequence). This CDR3 comprises 14 residues. With 0 bases removed from V and 4 bases from J, the gap between germline ends came to 10 bases. CDR3 in DNA: TGTGCCACCAGCAGAGACCTGGGACGTTACGAGCAGTACTTC. Translation gives CATSRDLGRYEQYF. The variable domain in full, completed from reference TRBV15 and TRBJ2-7, reads DAMVIQNPRYQVTQFGKPVTLSCSQTLNHNVMYWYQQKSSQAPKLLFHYYDKDFNNEADTPDNFQSRRPNTSFCFLDIRSPGLGDTAMYLCATSRDLGRYEQYFGPGTRLTVT.

The chain has TRBV19 and TRBJ2-1; D is possibly TRBD1 or TRBD2 (5 bases each). CDR1 and CDR2 (germline): LNHDA, SQIVND (reference sequence). Trimming pared 5 bases from V and 4 bases from J, leaving 15 bases between. This CDR3 region has 15 residues. Here the CDR3 DNA reads TGTGCCAGTAGTCAGGGAGAAGGCCCTTACAATGAGCAGTTCTTC. The encoded protein is CASSQGEGPYNEQFF.

The chain carries TRBV2 and TRBJ2-3; a possible D gene is TRBD1 (6 bases). The V end lost 2 bases, the J end lost 2 bases, and 14 bases lay between the germline ends. CDR1 and CDR2 from the germline V gene are SNHLY and FYNNEI. This CDR3 region has 16 residues. CDR3 residues: CASSEQGPLTTDTQYF. CDR3 nucleotide sequence: TGTGCCAGCAGTGAACAGGGGCCCCTCACCACAGATACGCAGTATTTT.

This clone was counted between two and nine times. The same CDR3 also results from other DNA sequences found in this sample. The genes are TRBV3-1 (or the pseudogene TRBV3-2) and TRBJ1-2, with D perhaps matching TRBD1 (5 bases). With 2 bases removed from V and 4 bases from J, the gap between germline ends came to 8 bases. From germline, CDR1 is LGHDT and CDR2 YNNKEL (reference sequence). CDR3 length: 13 amino acids. The CDR3 bases are TGTGCCAGCAGCCAACAGGGCACCTATGGCTACACCTTC. Residues: CASSQQGTYGYTF.

The chain uses TRBV5-4 and TRBJ2-3; D is unresolved. V dropped 4 bases and J dropped 0 bases, with 9 bases sitting between them. This CDR3 spans 14 amino acids. Germline assignment: CDR1 SGHNT and CDR2 YYREEE (reference sequence). CDR3 region: CASSPGGSTDTQYF. DNA of the CDR3: TGTGCCAGCAGCCCGGGCGGTAGCACAGATACGCAGTATTTT.

The genes are TRBV7-9 and TRBJ1-2, with 9 bases identical to TRBD1. Germline-derived CDR1 and CDR2 are SEHNR and FQNEAQ (reference sequence). Germline trimming cut 5 bases from V and 6 bases from J; bases unmatched to any gene: 7. CDR3 size: 14 residues. The CDR3 nucleotides are TGTGCCAGCAGCAGGGACAGGGAGAGGGATGGCTACACCTTC. Encoded protein: CASSRDRERDGYTF.

The gene calls are TRBV7-3 and TRBJ1-3; TRBD1 might be the D (5 bases). The CDR3 runs to 13 residues. Germline V gene lookup returns CDR1 SGHTA and CDR2 FQGTGA. V was clipped by 4 bases and J by 4 bases, with 8 bases between them. The CDR3 DNA sequence: TGTGCCAGCAGCTCACGACAGGGAAACACCATATATTTT. It encodes CASSSRQGNTIYF.

The DNA for the CDR3 is TGTGCCAGCAGCTTACCCCAGGGACGGCTCGATGGCTACACCTTC. Its translation is CASSLPQGRLDGYTF. The V call is TRBV7-2, the J call TRBJ1-2; possible D gene TRBD1, 5 bases. The CDR3 sequence is 15 residues long. Germline V lookup: CDR1 SGHTA, CDR2 FQGNSA. V was trimmed by 2 bases and J by 6 bases, leaving 16 bases between them.

The gene calls are TRBV4-2 and TRBJ1-5; possible D gene TRBD1, 5 bases. The V end lost 1 base, the J end lost 2 bases, and 18 bases lay between the germline ends. CDR1 is LGHNA and CDR2 is YNFKEQ in the germline V gene. The CDR3 covers 18 residues. CDR3 bases: TGTGCCAGCAGCCAAGGGGGTTTGCGGGGGAAAGGCAATCAGCCCCAGCATTTT. Translation: CASSQGGLRGKGNQPQHF.